What follows are 17 T cell receptor beta chains derived from one specimen sequenced in a study of blood T cell repertoires in COVID-19. Sequenced by immunoSEQ multiplex PCR; TCRdb stores in-frame clones only, minus some. The sample has 180,000 or so clones, roughly 88% seen once. The sample was peripheral blood. These TCRs come from a woman aged 25-40 years with acute or convalescent COVID-19.

This chain uses TRBV6-5 with TRBJ2-5; TRBD2 aligns across 14 bases. Looked up from germline, CDR1 is MNHEY and CDR2 is SVGAGI. Unmatched junction bases numbered 6, after V lost 7 bases and J lost 5 bases. The CDR3 has 15 residues. The CDR3 is CASTPGLAGEETQYF. Written as DNA, the CDR3 is TGTGCCAGCACCCCGGGACTAGCGGGAGAGGAGACCCAGTACTTC.

CDR3 coding DNA: TGTGCCAGCAGCTTACGAGAACCTACGGGAATGGATGAGCAGTTCTTC. Its translation is CASSLREPTGMDEQFF. The chain joins TRBV5-5 to TRBJ2-1; D is possibly TRBD2 (5 bases). CDR3 length equals 16 residues. The ends were cut back, 2 bases at V and 8 bases at J, with 20 bases in the middle. Looked up from germline, CDR1 is SGHKS and CDR2 is YYEKEE (reference sequence).

J is TRBJ2-1 and V is TRBV3-1 (or the pseudogene TRBV3-2); tentative D call: TRBD1 (6 bases). From germline, CDR1 is LGHDT and CDR2 YNNKEL (reference sequence). Trimming pared 4 bases from V and 3 bases from J, leaving 13 bases between. CDR3 length equals 15 residues. CDR3 in DNA: TGTGCCAGCAGCCCGATTCTGGACAGCTACAATGAGCAGTTCTTC. It specifies CASSPILDSYNEQFF.

This chain links TRBV2 with TRBJ2-7, with D possibly matching TRBD1 (5 bases). CDR1 and CDR2 from the germline V gene are SNHLY and FYNNEI. Trimming shortened V by 6 bases and J by 6 bases, and 9 bases separated the two germline ends. There are 11 residues in the CDR3. The CDR3: CASSYDSEQYF. CDR3 in DNA: TGTGCCAGCAGCTATGACAGCGAGCAGTACTTC.

The gene calls are TRBV18 and TRBJ2-2; TRBD2 matches at 10 bases. This CDR3 contains 16 residues. Germline V gene data show CDR1 as KGHSH and CDR2 as LQKENI. With 1 base clipped from V and 10 bases from J, the junction kept 9 bases outside the gene matches. CDR3: CASSPRGSSGREELFF. For the CDR3, the DNA is TGTGCCAGCTCACCACGTGGGTCCAGCGGGAGGGAGGAGCTGTTTTTT.

The gene calls are TRBV24-1 and TRBJ2-1, with TRBD2 identical over 11 bases. The CDR3 is 15 amino acids. Trimming at V came to 5 bases and at J to 9 bases, leaving 8 bases not matched to a gene. Germline-derived CDR1 and CDR2 are KGHDR and SFDVKD. The CDR3 loop reads CATSGLAGGQVEQFF. CDR3 bases: TGTGCCACCAGTGGGCTAGCGGGAGGACAAGTTGAGCAGTTCTTC.

The rearrangement joins TRBV6-6 to TRBJ2-6; the D is unclear. Germline V lookup: CDR1 MNHNY, CDR2 SVGAGI (reference sequence). The CDR3 runs 13 residues. Trimming cost V 7 bases and J 0 bases, with 4 bases left between them. The DNA of the CDR3 is TGTGCCAGCACCTACTCTGGGGCCAACGTCCTGACTTTC. Its protein product is CASTYSGANVLTF.

This sequence joins TRBV15 and TRBJ1-4, with 9 bases aligning to TRBD1. The germline CDR1 and CDR2 sequences are LNHNV and YYDKDF (reference sequence). V lost 3 bases and J lost 4; bases outside the gene matches: 6. The CDR3 is 16 residues long. CDR3 in amino acids: CATSSGQGTFNEKLFF. Here the CDR3 DNA reads TGTGCCACCAGCAGTGGACAGGGGACTTTTAATGAAAAACTGTTTTTT. Looking up the rest from reference TRBV15 and TRBJ1-4 gives the full variable domain: DAMVIQNPRYQVTQFGKPVTLSCSQTLNHNVMYWYQQKSSQAPKLLFHYYDKDFNNEADTPDNFQSRRPNTSFCFLDIRSPGLGDTAMYLCATSSGQGTFNEKLFFGSGTQLSVL.

The chain links TRBV2 to TRBJ1-4; 7 bases align to TRBD1. This CDR3 comprises 15 residues. V trimming: 3 bases; J trimming: 4 bases; junction bases outside the gene matches: 5. Per the germline V gene, CDR1 is SNHLY and CDR2 is FYNNEI. CDR3 coding DNA: TGTGCCAGCAGTGACGACAGGGATATTAATGAAAAACTGTTTTTT. Its protein is CASSDDRDINEKLFF.

V and J are TRBV18 and TRBJ2-5; possibly TRBD2 for D (6 bases). Trimming took 3 bases from V and 5 from J, leaving 19 bases between them. From germline, CDR1 is KGHSH and CDR2 LQKENI. This CDR3 has 16 amino acids. CDR3 amino acids: CASSPIGSASEETQYF. CDR3 nucleotides: TGTGCCAGCTCACCTATAGGTTCGGCTAGCGAGGAGACCCAGTACTTC.

The chain is built from TRBV18 and TRBJ2-5, with 9 bases aligning to TRBD1. This CDR3 is 16 amino acids long. Germline V gene data show CDR1 as KGHSH and CDR2 as LQKENI. Trimming at V came to 4 bases and at J to 2 bases, leaving 8 bases not matched to a gene. CDR3 sequence: CASSLVPGQGQETQYF. The CDR3 DNA reads as TGTGCCAGCTCACTCGTACCGGGACAGGGACAAGAGACCCAGTACTTC.

The chain has TRBV2 and TRBJ2-5; D not certain. Looked up from germline, CDR1 is SNHLY and CDR2 is FYNNEI. Deletions cut 3 bases from V and 1 base from J, with 3 bases between. The CDR3 is 12 amino acids. The CDR3 here is CASSDIQETQYF. Written as DNA, the CDR3 is TGTGCCAGCAGTGACATCCAAGAGACCCAGTACTTC.

This clone showed up just once. The chain joins TRBV29-1 to TRBJ1-5; TRBD1 matches at 8 bases. The CDR3 has 17 amino acids. Trimming at V came to 4 bases and at J to 0 bases, leaving 11 bases not matched to a gene. Germline V gene sequence: CDR1 SQVTM, CDR2 ANQGSEA. The CDR3 loop reads CSVVVTGDPLSNQPQHF. DNA of the CDR3: TGCAGCGTTGTAGTGACAGGGGACCCCCTTAGCAATCAGCCCCAGCATTTT.

This clone occurred once. V and J are TRBV5-6 and TRBJ1-6; D possibly corresponds to TRBD1 (6 bases). The CDR3 runs 14 residues. Germline lookup yields CDR1 SGHDT and CDR2 YYEEEE. V lost 4 bases and J lost 8, with 13 bases in between. CDR3 in amino acids: CASSLSPGDSPLHF. The CDR3 DNA reads TGTGCCAGCAGCCTATCACCAGGGGATTCACCCCTCCACTTT.

This clone was detected once. At the DNA level, this CDR3 is encoded by other sequences in the same sample as well. The chain couples TRBV7-9 to TRBJ2-2; D is unresolved. CDR1 and CDR2 from the germline V gene are SEHNR and FQNEAQ (reference sequence). Trimming cost V 4 bases and J 7 bases, with 4 bases left between them. The CDR3 has 11 amino acids. CDR3 region: CASSSGGELFF. In DNA form, the CDR3 reads TGTGCCAGCAGCTCCGGCGGGGAGCTGTTTTTT.

The CDR3 nucleotides are TGCGCCAGCAGCTTATGGAGGACCCTGAGCTCCTACAATGAGCAGTTCTTC. As protein: CASSLWRTLSSYNEQFF. The chain uses TRBV5-1 and TRBJ2-1, with D possibly matching TRBD2 (5 bases). V was cut by 2 bases and J by 0 bases, with 15 bases left in between. Germline V gene lookup returns CDR1 SGHRS and CDR2 YFSETQ. The length of the CDR3 is 17 residues.

This clone was found once. The genes are TRBV5-4 and TRBJ2-7; TRBD2 matches 10 bases. After removal of 5 bases from V and 0 bases from J, the junction contained 5 bases not matched to a gene. The CDR3 extends over 15 amino acids. Germline CDR1 reads SGHNT; CDR2 reads YYREEE (reference sequence). In DNA, the CDR3 is TGTGCCAGCAGGAGAGCGGGAGGGAGCTCCTACGAGCAGTACTTC. Amino acid sequence: CASRRAGGSSYEQYF.